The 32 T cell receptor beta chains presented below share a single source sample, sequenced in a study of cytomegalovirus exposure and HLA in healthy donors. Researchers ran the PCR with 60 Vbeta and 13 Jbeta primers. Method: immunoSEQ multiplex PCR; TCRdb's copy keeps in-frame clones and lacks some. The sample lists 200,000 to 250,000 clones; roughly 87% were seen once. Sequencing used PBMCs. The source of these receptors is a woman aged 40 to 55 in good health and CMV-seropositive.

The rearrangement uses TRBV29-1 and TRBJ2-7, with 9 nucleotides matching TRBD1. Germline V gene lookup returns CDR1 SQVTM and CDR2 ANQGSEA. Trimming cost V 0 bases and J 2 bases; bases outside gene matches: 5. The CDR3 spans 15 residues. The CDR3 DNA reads TGCAGCGTTGAAGACCGGACAGGGGCTCCCTACGAGCAGTACTTC. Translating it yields CSVEDRTGAPYEQYF.

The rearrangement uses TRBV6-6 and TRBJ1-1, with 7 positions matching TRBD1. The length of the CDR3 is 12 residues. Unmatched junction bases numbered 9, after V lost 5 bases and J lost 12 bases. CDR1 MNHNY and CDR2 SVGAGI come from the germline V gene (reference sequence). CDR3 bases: TGTGCCAGCAGTCTAGGGACAGTTCACACTTTCTTT. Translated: CASSLGTVHTFF.

The CDR3 coding sequence is TGTGCCAGCTCACCTAGCGGGACCCCAACCGAGCAGTACTTC. This encodes CASSPSGTPTEQYF. The rearrangement links TRBV18 to TRBJ2-7; 8 nucleotides match TRBD2. After removal of 3 bases from V and 6 bases from J, the junction contained 7 bases not matched to a gene. The CDR3 spans 14 residues. CDR1 and CDR2 (germline): KGHSH, LQKENI. Together with reference TRBV18 and TRBJ2-7, the CDR3 gives the full variable domain: NAGVMQNPRHLVRRRGQEARLRCSPMKGHSHVYWYRQLPEEGLKFMVYLQKENIIDESGMPKERFSAEFPKEGPSILRIQQVVRGDSAAYFCASSPSGTPTEQYFGPGTRLTVT.

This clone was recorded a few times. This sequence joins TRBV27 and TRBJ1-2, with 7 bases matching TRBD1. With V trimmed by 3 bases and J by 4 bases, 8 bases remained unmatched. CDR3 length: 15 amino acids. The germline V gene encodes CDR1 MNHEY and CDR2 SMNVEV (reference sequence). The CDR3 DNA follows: TGTGCCAGCAGTTTTGACAGGGCAAATTTCTATGGCTACACCTTC. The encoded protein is CASSFDRANFYGYTF.

CDR3 loop: CTFDRVEAFF. The CDR3 nucleotides are TGCACGTTTGACAGGGTTGAAGCTTTCTTT. This chain uses TRBV20-1 with TRBJ1-1, with 7 bases that match TRBD1. Looked up from germline, CDR1 is DFQATT and CDR2 is SNEGSKA (reference sequence). This CDR3 is 10 amino acids long.

The CDR3 sequence is CASTKTSGAYEQYF. The DNA of the CDR3 is TGTGCCAGCACCAAGACTAGCGGCGCCTACGAGCAGTACTTC. This chain connects TRBV6-5 to TRBJ2-7; 9 nucleotides match TRBD2. Germline CDR1 MNHEY, CDR2 SVGAGI. The CDR3 loop spans 14 amino acids. Germline trimming cut 7 bases from V and 2 bases from J; bases unmatched to any gene: 6.

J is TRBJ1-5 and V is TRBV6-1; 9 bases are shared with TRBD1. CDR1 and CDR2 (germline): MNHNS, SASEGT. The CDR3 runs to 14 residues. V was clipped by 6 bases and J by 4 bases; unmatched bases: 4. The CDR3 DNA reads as TGTGCCAGCAGCCGGGACAGGGAGAATCAGCCCCAGCATTTT. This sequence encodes CASSRDRENQPQHF.

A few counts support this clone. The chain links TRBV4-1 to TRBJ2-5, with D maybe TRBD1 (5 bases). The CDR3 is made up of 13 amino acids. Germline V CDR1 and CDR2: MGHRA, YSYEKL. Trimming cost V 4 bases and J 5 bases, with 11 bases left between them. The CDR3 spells CASSRGRRETQYF. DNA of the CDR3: TGCGCCAGCAGCCGGGGCCGTCGGGAGACCCAGTACTTC.

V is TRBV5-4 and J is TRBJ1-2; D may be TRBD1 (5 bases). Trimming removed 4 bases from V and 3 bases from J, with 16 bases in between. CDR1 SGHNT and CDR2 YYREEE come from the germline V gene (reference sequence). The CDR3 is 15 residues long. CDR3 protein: CASSPGGGPDYGYTF. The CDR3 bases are TGTGCCAGCAGCCCGGGGGGAGGTCCGGACTATGGCTACACCTTC.

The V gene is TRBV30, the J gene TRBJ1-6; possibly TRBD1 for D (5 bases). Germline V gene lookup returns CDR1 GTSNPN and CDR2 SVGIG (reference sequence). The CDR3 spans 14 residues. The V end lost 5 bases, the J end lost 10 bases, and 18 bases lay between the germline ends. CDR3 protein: CAWCIGARGSPLHF. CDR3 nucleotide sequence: TGTGCCTGGTGTATCGGTGCAAGGGGCTCACCCCTCCACTTT.

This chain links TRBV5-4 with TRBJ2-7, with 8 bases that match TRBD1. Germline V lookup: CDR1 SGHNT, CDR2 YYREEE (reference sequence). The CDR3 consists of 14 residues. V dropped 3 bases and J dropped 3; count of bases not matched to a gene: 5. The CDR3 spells CASSSDRAIYEQYF. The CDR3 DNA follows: TGTGCCAGCAGCTCGGACAGGGCCATCTACGAGCAGTACTTC.

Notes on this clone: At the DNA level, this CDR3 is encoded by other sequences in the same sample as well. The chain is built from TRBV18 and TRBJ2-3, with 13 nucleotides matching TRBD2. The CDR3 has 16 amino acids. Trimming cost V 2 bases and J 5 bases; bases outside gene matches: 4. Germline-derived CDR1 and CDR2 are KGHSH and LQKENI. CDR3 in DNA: TGTGCCAGCTCACCAGGACTAGCGGGAGTTGGAGATACGCAGTATTTT. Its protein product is CASSPGLAGVGDTQYF.

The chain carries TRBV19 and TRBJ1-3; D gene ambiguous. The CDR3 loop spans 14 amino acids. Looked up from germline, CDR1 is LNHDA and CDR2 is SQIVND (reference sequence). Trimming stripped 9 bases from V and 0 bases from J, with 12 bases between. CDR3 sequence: CASTETSSGNTIYF. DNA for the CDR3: TGTGCCAGCACAGAGACCAGCTCTGGAAACACCATATATTTT.

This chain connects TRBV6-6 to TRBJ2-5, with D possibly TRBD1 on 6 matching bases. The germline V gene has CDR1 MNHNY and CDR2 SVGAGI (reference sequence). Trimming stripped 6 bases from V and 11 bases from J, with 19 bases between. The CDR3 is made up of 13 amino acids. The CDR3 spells CASRQPTGFEQYF. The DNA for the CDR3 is TGTGCCAGCAGGCAACCTACAGGGTTTGAGCAGTACTTC.

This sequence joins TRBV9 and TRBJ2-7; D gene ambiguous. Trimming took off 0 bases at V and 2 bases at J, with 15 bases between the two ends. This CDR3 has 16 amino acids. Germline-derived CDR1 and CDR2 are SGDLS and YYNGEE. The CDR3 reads CASSVAQAALPYEQYF. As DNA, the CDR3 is TGTGCCAGCAGCGTAGCTCAGGCAGCTCTACCCTACGAGCAGTACTTC.

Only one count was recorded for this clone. CDR3 nucleotide sequence: TGTGCCAGCAGTTTAGCCTCCCGGGGGGCTGAAGCTTTCTTT. It yields the protein CASSLASRGAEAFF. The genes are TRBV28 and TRBJ1-1; D perhaps matches TRBD1 (5 bases). Germline lookup yields CDR1 MDHEN and CDR2 SYDVKM. V lost 2 bases to trimming and J lost 6 bases, with 13 bases between them. This CDR3 has 14 amino acids.

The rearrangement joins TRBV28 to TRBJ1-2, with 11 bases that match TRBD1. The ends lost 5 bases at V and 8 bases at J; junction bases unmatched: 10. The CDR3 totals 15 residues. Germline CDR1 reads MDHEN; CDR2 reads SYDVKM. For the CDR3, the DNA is TGTGCCAGCAGTGTTTGGACAGGGGGCGCTCAAGGCTACACCTTC. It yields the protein CASSVWTGGAQGYTF.

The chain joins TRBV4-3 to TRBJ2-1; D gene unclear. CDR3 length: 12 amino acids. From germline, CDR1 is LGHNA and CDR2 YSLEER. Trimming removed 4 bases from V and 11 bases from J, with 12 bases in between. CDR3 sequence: CASSLIPEKQFF. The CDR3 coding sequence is TGCGCCAGCAGCCTGATCCCGGAGAAGCAGTTCTTC.

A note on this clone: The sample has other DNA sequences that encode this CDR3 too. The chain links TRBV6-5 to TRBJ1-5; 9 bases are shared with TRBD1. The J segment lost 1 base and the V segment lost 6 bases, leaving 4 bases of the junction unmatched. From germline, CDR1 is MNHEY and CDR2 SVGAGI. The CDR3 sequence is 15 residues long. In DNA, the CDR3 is TGTGCCAGCAGCCCCGGACAGGGGAGCAATCAGCCCCAGCATTTT. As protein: CASSPGQGSNQPQHF.

Written as DNA, the CDR3 is TGCAGCGTTCCTGGACAAATCGGAGCTTTCTTT. Translated, it gives CSVPGQIGAFF. The chain combines TRBV29-1 with TRBJ1-1; weak D call: TRBD1 (5 bases). The germline CDR1 and CDR2 sequences are SQVTM and ANQGSEA. V was clipped by 5 bases and J by 10 bases, with 14 bases between them. The CDR3 spans 11 residues.

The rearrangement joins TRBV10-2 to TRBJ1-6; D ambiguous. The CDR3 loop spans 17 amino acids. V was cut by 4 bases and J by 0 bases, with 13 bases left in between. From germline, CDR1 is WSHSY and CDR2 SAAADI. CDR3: CASSGNREISYNSPLHF. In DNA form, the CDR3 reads TGCGCCAGCAGTGGCAATAGGGAGATCTCCTATAATTCACCCCTCCACTTT.

In DNA form, the CDR3 reads TGTGCCTGGACCGGGTCTTTGAATTCACCCCTCCACTTT. Its translation is CAWTGSLNSPLHF. The chain couples TRBV30 to TRBJ1-6; no clear D. V shed 4 bases and J shed 7 bases, with 11 bases lying between them. The CDR3 is made up of 13 amino acids. Germline V CDR1 and CDR2: GTSNPN, SVGIG (reference sequence).

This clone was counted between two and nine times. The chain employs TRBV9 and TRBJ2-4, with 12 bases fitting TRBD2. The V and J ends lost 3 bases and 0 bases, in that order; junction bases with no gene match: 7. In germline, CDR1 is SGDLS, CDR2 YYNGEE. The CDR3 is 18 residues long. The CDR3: CASSDHVLAGGAKNIQYF. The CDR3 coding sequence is TGTGCCAGCAGCGATCATGTACTAGCGGGAGGAGCCAAAAACATTCAGTACTTC.

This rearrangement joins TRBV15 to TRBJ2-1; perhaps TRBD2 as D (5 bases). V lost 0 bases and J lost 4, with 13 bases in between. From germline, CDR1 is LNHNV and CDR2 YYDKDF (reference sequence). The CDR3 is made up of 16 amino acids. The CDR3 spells CATSRDREGGYNEQFF. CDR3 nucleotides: TGTGCCACCAGCAGAGATAGAGAGGGCGGGTACAATGAGCAGTTCTTC.

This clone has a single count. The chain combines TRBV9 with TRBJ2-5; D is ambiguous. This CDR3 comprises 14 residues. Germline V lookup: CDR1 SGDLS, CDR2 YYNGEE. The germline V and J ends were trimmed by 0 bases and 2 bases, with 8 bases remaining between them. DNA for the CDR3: TGTGCCAGCAGCGTAGGACTGAAACAAGAGACCCAGTACTTC. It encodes CASSVGLKQETQYF.

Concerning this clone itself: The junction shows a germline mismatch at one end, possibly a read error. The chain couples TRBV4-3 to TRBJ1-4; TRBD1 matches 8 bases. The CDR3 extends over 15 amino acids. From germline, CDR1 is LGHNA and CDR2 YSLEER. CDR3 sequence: CASSKDWTGNEKLFF. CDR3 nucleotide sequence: TGCGCCAGCAGCAAAGACTGGACAGGGAATGAAAAACTGTTTTTT.

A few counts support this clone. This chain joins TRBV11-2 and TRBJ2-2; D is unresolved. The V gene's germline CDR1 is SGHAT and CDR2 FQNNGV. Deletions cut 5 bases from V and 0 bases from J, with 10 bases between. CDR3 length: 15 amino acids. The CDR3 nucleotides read TGTGCCAGCAGCCTACGTTACTCGAACACCGGGGAGCTGTTTTTT. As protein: CASSLRYSNTGELFF.

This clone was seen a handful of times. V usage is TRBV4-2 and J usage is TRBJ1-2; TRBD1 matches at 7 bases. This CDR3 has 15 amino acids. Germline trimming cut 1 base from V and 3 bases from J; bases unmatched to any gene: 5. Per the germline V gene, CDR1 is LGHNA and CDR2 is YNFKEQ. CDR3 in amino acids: CASSQARQGYYGYTF. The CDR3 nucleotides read TGTGCCAGCAGCCAAGCTCGACAGGGTTACTATGGCTACACCTTC.

The CDR3: CASSPPPRALGYTF. The CDR3 nucleotides read TGTGCCAGCTCACCACCGCCCAGGGCTCTTGGCTACACCTTC. The chain has TRBV18 and TRBJ1-2; D is possibly TRBD1 (5 bases). There are 14 residues in the CDR3. Germline V CDR1 and CDR2: KGHSH, LQKENI. V lost 0 bases to trimming and J lost 7 bases, with 12 bases between them. Full variable domain (outside the CDR3, taken from reference TRBV18 and TRBJ1-2): NAGVMQNPRHLVRRRGQEARLRCSPMKGHSHVYWYRQLPEEGLKFMVYLQKENIIDESGMPKERFSAEFPKEGPSILRIQQVVRGDSAAYFCASSPPPRALGYTFGSGTRLTVV.

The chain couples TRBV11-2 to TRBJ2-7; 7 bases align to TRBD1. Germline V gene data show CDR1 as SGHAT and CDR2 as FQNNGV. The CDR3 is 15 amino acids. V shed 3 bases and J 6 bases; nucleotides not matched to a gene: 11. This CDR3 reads CASSFSLSAGGEQYF. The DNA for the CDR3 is TGTGCCAGCAGCTTTTCACTTTCGGCAGGGGGCGAGCAGTACTTC.

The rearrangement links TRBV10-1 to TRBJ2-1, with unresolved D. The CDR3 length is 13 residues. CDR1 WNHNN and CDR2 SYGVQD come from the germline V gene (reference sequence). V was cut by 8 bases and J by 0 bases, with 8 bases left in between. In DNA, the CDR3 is TGCGCCAGCGACCCTAGCTCCTACAATGAGCAGTTCTTC. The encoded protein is CASDPSSYNEQFF.

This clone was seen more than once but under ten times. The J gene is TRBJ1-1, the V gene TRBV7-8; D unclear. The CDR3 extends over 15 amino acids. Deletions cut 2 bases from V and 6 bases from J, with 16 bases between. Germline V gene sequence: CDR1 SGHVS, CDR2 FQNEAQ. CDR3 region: CASSLFEGGISEAFF. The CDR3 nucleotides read TGTGCCAGCAGCTTATTTGAGGGTGGCATATCTGAAGCTTTCTTT.